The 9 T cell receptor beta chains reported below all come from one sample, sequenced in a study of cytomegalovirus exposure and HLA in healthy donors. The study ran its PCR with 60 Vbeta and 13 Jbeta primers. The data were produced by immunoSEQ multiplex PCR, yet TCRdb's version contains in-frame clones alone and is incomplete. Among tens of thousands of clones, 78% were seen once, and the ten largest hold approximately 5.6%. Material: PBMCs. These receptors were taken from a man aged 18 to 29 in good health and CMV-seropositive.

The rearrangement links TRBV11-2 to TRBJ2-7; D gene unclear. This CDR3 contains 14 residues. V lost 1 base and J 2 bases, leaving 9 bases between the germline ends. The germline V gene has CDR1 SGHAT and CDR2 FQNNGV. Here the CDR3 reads CASSLGAETYEQYF. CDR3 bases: TGTGCCAGCAGCTTAGGGGCTGAGACCTACGAGCAGTACTTC.

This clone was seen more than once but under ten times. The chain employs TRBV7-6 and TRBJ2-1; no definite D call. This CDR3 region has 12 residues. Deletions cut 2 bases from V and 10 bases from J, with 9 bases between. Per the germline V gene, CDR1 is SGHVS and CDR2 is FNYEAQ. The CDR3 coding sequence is TGTGCCAGCAGCTTATCCTTCCGGGAGCAGTTCTTC. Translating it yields CASSLSFREQFF.

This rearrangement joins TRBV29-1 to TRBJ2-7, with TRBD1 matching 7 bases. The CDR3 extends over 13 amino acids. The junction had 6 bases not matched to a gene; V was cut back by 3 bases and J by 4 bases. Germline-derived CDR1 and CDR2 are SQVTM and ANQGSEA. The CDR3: CSVETGTMYEQYF. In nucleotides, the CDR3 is TGCAGCGTTGAGACAGGGACGATGTACGAGCAGTACTTC.

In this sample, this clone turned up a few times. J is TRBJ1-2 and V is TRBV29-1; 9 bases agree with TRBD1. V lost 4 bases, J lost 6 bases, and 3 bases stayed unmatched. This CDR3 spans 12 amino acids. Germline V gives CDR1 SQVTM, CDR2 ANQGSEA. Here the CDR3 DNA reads TGCAGCGTTGGGACAGGGGATAATGGCTACACCTTC. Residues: CSVGTGDNGYTF.

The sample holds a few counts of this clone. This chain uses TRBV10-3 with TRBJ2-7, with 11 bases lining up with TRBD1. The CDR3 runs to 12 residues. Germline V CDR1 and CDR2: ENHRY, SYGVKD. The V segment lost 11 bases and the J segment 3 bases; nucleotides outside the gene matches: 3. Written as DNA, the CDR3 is TGTGCCGTGGGGACAGGGGGCTACGAGCAGTACTTC. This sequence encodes CAVGTGGYEQYF.

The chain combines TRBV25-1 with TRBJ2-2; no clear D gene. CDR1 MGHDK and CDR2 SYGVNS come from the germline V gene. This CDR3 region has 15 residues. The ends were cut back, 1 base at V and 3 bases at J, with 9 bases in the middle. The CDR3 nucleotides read TGTGCCAGCAGTGAATCTAGAGGATACACCGGGGAGCTGTTTTTT. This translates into CASSESRGYTGELFF.

CDR3 DNA: TGTGCTAGTGCCAAGGGGACATCCACCTCCCCCTACGAGCAGTACTTC. This gives the protein CASAKGTSTSPYEQYF. The J gene is TRBJ2-7, the V gene TRBV12-5; possibly TRBD1 for D (6 bases). The germline gives CDR1 LGHNT, CDR2 FRNRAP. This CDR3 comprises 16 residues. V lost 7 bases, J lost 2 bases, and 21 bases lay in between. The entire variable domain, with the rest obtained from reference TRBV12-5 and TRBJ2-7, is as follows: DARVTQTPRHKVTEMGQEVTMRCQPILGHNTVFWYRQTMMQGLELLAYFRNRAPLDDSGMPKDRFSAEMPDATLATLKIQPSEPRDSAVYFCASAKGTSTSPYEQYFGPGTRLTVT.

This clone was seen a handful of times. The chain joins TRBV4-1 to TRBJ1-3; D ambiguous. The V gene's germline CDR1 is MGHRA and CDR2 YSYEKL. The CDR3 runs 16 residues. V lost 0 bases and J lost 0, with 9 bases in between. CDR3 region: CASSQDLPSSGNTIYF. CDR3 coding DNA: TGCGCCAGCAGCCAAGATCTGCCCAGCTCTGGAAACACCATATATTTT.

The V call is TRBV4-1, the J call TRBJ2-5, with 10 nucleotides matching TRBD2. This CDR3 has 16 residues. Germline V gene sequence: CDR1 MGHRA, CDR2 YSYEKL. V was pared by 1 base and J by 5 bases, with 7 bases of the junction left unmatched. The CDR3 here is CASSQGLSGRSETQYF. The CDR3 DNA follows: TGCGCCAGCAGCCAAGGACTTAGCGGGAGGTCGGAGACCCAGTACTTC.